This entry concerns a single T cell receptor (beta chain). This entry belongs to a study of T cells in tumors and immune-related adverse events. Trimming stripped 1 base from V and 13 bases from J, with 12 bases between. Germline V gene lookup returns CDR1 SGHAT and CDR2 FQNNGV. The CDR3 runs to 12 residues. The protocol was immunoSEQ multiplex PCR, while the TCRdb copy is restricted to in-frame clones and leaves out a portion. The data show around 22,000 clones, 75% to 95% seen once. The genes are TRBV11-2 and TRBJ2-3, with no clear D. The receptor comes from a female donor with metastatic renal cell carcinoma. Sample: lymph node tissue, taken from a patient treated with anti-PD-1 therapy. Written as DNA, the CDR3 is TGTGCCAGCAGCTTAGTAATACCGGGCAAGTATTTT. As protein: CASSLVIPGKYF.